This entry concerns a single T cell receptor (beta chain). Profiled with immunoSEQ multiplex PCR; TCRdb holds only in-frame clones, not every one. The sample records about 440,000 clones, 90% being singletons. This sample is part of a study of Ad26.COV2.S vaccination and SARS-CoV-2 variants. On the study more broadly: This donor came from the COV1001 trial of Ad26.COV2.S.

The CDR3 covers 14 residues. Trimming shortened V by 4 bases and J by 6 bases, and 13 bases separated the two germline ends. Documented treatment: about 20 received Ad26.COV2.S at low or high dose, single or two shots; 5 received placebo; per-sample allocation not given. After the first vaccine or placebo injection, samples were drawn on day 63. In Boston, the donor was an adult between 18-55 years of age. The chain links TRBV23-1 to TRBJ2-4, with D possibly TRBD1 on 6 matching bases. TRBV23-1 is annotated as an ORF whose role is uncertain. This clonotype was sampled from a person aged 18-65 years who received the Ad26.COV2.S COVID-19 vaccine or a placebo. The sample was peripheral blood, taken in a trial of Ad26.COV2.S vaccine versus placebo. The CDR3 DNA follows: TGCGCCAGCAGTCGAATACCCAGGGGAAACATTCAGTACTTC. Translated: CASSRIPRGNIQYF.